This TCR beta chain was obtained from a study of T cells expressing NK-cell markers. The wider study: Repertoires of TCR beta were obtained from T cells sorted as CD3+CD56+NKG2C+, CD3+CD56+NKG2C- and CD3+CD56-NKG2C+. Most of the eight sequenced donors tested HCMV-seropositive; one tested seronegative.

This CDR3 is 15 amino acids long. Germline assignment: CDR1 SGHRS and CDR2 YFSETQ. The study, taken as a whole, reports: Roughly 6 donors had dominant NKG2C+ clonotypes that comprised roughly 1.0-7.5% of their CD8+ T cells.

UMI-tagged 5'RACE template switching yielded the TCR beta cDNA. From its re-call of the 5' RACE reads, TCRdb lists each CDR3 protein once, without DNA. In total, the table holds 550,000 or so distinct CDR3 sequences. As for this clonotype: Its cognate antigen is unknown.

The clonotype was recovered from a young man in good health. This chain links TRBV5-1 with TRBJ2-3; TCRdb calls TRBD2, which cannot be checked without DNA. Material: blood T cells: a sorted CD56 or NKG2C T cell subset, CD4+ or CD8+ T cells, or bulk PBMC T cells (not recorded which). This CDR3 is CASSWTGGSTDTQYF.